These 23 T cell receptor beta chains were all obtained from the same sample, sequenced in a study of CD8 T cells in Susac syndrome. Random hexamers were used to reverse transcribe an amount of roughly 0.45 to 1 ug RNA. A single record per CDR3 protein comes from TCRdb applying MiXCR to the immunoSEQ multiplex PCR reads. Of roughly 160,000 distinct CDR3 sequences in the sample, around 94% were seen once. The specimen sequenced was CD4+ T cells from PBMCs. These TCRs come from a human donor in good health.

The rearrangement uses TRBV29-1 and TRBJ2-3; 9 bases align to TRBD2. The CDR3 is made up of 17 amino acids. Germline V gene sequence: CDR1 SQVTM, CDR2 ANQGSEA. J lost 2 bases, V lost 3 bases, and 12 bases had no gene match. The CDR3 spells CSVDVTSGKAPTDTQYF. The CDR3 DNA is TGCAGCGTTGACGTGACTAGCGGAAAGGCACCCACAGATACGCAGTATTTT.

J is TRBJ1-5 and V is TRBV20-1; D call uncertain. The CDR3 length is 15 residues. Germline V CDR1 and CDR2: DFQATT, SNEGSKA (reference sequence). Trimming shortened V by 0 bases and J by 0 bases, and 9 bases separated the two germline ends. CDR3 DNA sequence: TGCAGTGCTAGAGATAGCCGAAATAGCAATCAGCCCCAGCATTTT. Amino acid sequence: CSARDSRNSNQPQHF.

In DNA, the CDR3 is TGTGCCAGCGCTAGCGGATCCTACGAGCAGTACTTC. Translation: CASASGSYEQYF. V usage is TRBV6-5 and J usage is TRBJ2-7; 7 bases match TRBD2. V shed 8 bases and J 1 base; nucleotides not matched to a gene: 2. Germline assignment: CDR1 MNHEY and CDR2 SVGAGI. This CDR3 is 12 amino acids long.

The genes are TRBV3-1 and TRBJ1-5, with 8 bases lining up with TRBD1. This CDR3 has 17 amino acids. Germline trimming cut 2 bases from V and 4 bases from J; bases unmatched to any gene: 10. Germline CDR1 LGHDT, CDR2 YNNKEL (reference sequence). The CDR3 reads CASSQSLGTGLNQPQHF. CDR3 bases: TGTGCCAGCAGCCAATCCCTAGGGACAGGTCTTAATCAGCCCCAGCATTTT.

The rearrangement uses TRBV4-2 and TRBJ1-5, with D unclear. This CDR3 spans 15 amino acids. From germline, CDR1 is LGHNA and CDR2 YNFKEQ. V was trimmed by 0 bases and J by 0 bases, leaving 6 bases between them. Here the CDR3 reads CASSQDPYSNQPQHF. The CDR3 bases are TGTGCCAGCAGCCAAGATCCTTATAGCAATCAGCCCCAGCATTTT.

The chain combines TRBV20-1 with TRBJ1-2; D might be TRBD1 (6 bases). Per germline, CDR1 DFQATT and CDR2 SNEGSKA (reference sequence). The length of the CDR3 is 11 residues. With 5 bases removed from V and 5 bases from J, the gap between germline ends came to 9 bases. The CDR3 sequence is CSAQQGYGYTF. CDR3 DNA: TGCAGTGCTCAACAGGGTTATGGCTACACCTTC.

The chain couples TRBV28 to TRBJ2-3, with TRBD2 identical over 12 bases. With 2 bases clipped from V and 5 bases from J, the junction kept 5 bases outside the gene matches. CDR1 and CDR2 (germline): MDHEN, SYDVKM. The CDR3 has 16 amino acids. The CDR3 nucleotides read TGTGCCAGCAGTTTAGCTAGCGGGGGGGCGATAGATACGCAGTATTTT. Translated, it gives CASSLASGGAIDTQYF.

V usage is TRBV7-2 and J usage is TRBJ2-7; D not certain. The V gene lost 1 base and the J gene lost 6 bases, with 13 bases spanning the gap. The CDR3 totals 14 residues. Per germline, CDR1 SGHTA and CDR2 FQGNSA. The CDR3 protein is CASSLGTAQSEQYF. The CDR3 nucleotides read TGTGCCAGCAGCTTAGGGACGGCTCAATCCGAGCAGTACTTC.

This chain links TRBV5-1 with TRBJ2-7; possible D gene TRBD2, 6 bases. Germline lookup yields CDR1 SGHRS and CDR2 YFSETQ. The V gene lost 7 bases and the J gene lost 6 bases, with 14 bases spanning the gap. This CDR3 comprises 12 residues. DNA of the CDR3: TGCGCCAGCCAAGGAGGGGAACCCGAGCAGTACTTC. It translates to CASQGGEPEQYF.

CDR3 residues: CAWSLSLTEQYF. In nucleotides, the CDR3 is TGTGCCTGGAGTCTTAGCCTTACCGAGCAGTACTTC. The chain is built from TRBV30 and TRBJ2-7; D uncertain. There are 12 residues in the CDR3. Germline V gives CDR1 GTSNPN, CDR2 SVGIG (reference sequence). Trimming shortened V by 2 bases and J by 6 bases, and 11 bases separated the two germline ends. The variable domain in full, with the rest retrieved from reference TRBV30 and TRBJ2-7, is SQTIHQWPATLVQPVGSPLSLECTVEGTSNPNLYWYRQAAGRGLQLLFYSVGIGQISSEVPQNLSASRPQDRQFILSSKKLLLSDSGFYLCAWSLSLTEQYFGPGTRLTVT.

V usage is TRBV12-3 or TRBV12-4 and J usage is TRBJ1-2; D is undetermined. The CDR3 spans 17 residues. Trimming removed 3 bases from V and 1 base from J, with 18 bases in between. CDR3: CASSLWGLSANNYGYTF. In DNA form, the CDR3 reads TGTGCCAGCAGTTTGTGGGGTTTGTCAGCAAATAACTATGGCTACACCTTC.

V is TRBV6-5 and J is TRBJ2-5; 7 nucleotides match TRBD1. Trimming at V came to 11 bases and at J to 4 bases, leaving 16 bases not matched to a gene. Germline CDR1 MNHEY, CDR2 SVGAGI. The CDR3 contains 15 residues. The CDR3 region has the DNA TGTGCCGTGGGGTCGGGCCGACAGGGAAGAGAGACCCAGTACTTC. Its protein product is CAVGSGRQGRETQYF.

The J gene is TRBJ1-2, the V gene TRBV27, with 9 bases fitting TRBD1. This CDR3 is built from 17 residues. The germline V gene encodes CDR1 MNHEY and CDR2 SMNVEV (reference sequence). The junction had 11 bases not matched to a gene; V was cut back by 5 bases and J by 1 base. In DNA form, the CDR3 reads TGTGCCAGCAGTCCAGTGGGGACAGGGCCCTTTAACTATGGCTACACCTTC. Its protein is CASSPVGTGPFNYGYTF.

The rearrangement joins TRBV7-9 to TRBJ1-2; 8 bases fit TRBD1. The CDR3 spans 16 residues. V dropped 3 bases and J dropped 4; count of bases not matched to a gene: 10. Germline V lookup: CDR1 SEHNR, CDR2 FQNEAQ (reference sequence). CDR3 sequence: CASSFYGQGLIYGYTF. As DNA, the CDR3 is TGTGCCAGCAGCTTCTACGGACAGGGACTCATCTATGGCTACACCTTC.

This sequence joins TRBV10-3 and TRBJ1-2, with 10 bases lining up with TRBD1. CDR3 length: 16 residues. Germline trimming cut 4 bases from V and 1 base from J; bases unmatched to any gene: 6. Germline-derived CDR1 and CDR2 are ENHRY and SYGVKD. The CDR3 protein is CAISAATGGDNYGYTF. CDR3 nucleotide sequence: TGTGCCATCAGTGCAGCGACAGGGGGCGATAACTATGGCTACACCTTC.

This clonotype appeared a single time. The chain carries TRBV20-1 and TRBJ2-5, with D possibly called TRBD1 or TRBD2 (5 bases each). The CDR3 covers 15 residues. CDR1 is DFQATT and CDR2 is SNEGSKA in the germline V gene (reference sequence). Trimming took 0 bases from V and 5 from J, leaving 16 bases between them. The CDR3 sequence is CSAREVAGPGETQYF. The CDR3 coding sequence is TGCAGTGCTAGAGAGGTAGCAGGGCCGGGGGAGACCCAGTACTTC.

The chain joins TRBV7-9 to TRBJ1-6, with D hard to call. Trimming pared 6 bases from V and 6 bases from J, leaving 15 bases between. From germline, CDR1 is SEHNR and CDR2 FQNEAQ (reference sequence). This CDR3 has 15 amino acids. This chain's CDR3 is CASSGLGVPNSPLHF. CDR3 bases: TGTGCCAGCAGTGGCCTCGGAGTTCCTAATTCACCCCTCCACTTT.

CDR3 sequence (DNA): TGTGCCAGCAGCCAAGTCGGCAGCCAAGAGACCCAGTACTTC. It codes for CASSQVGSQETQYF. V gene TRBV14 combines with J gene TRBJ2-5; D is undetermined. The CDR3 runs to 14 residues. Germline V gene data show CDR1 as SGHDN and CDR2 as FVKESK. V was shortened by 1 base and J by 1 base, with 7 bases between the two germline ends.

The chain recombines TRBV14 with TRBJ2-1; the D gene is possibly TRBD2 (5 bases). Germline lookup yields CDR1 SGHDN and CDR2 FVKESK. V was clipped by 0 bases and J by 12 bases, with 12 bases between them. CDR3 length: 13 amino acids. The CDR3 here is CASSQDIGGPQFF. Here the CDR3 DNA reads TGTGCCAGCAGCCAAGATATAGGAGGCCCGCAGTTCTTC.

The rearrangement joins TRBV20-1 to TRBJ2-7; D might be TRBD1 (6 bases). The V gene's germline CDR1 is DFQATT and CDR2 SNEGSKA (reference sequence). The CDR3 runs 11 residues. Trimming took off 7 bases at V and 3 bases at J, with 10 bases between the two ends. Here the CDR3 reads CSVGADYEQYF. In DNA, the CDR3 is TGCAGTGTGGGGGCGGACTACGAGCAGTACTTC.

The chain has TRBV6-2 or TRBV6-3 and TRBJ2-3; the match to TRBD2 covers 9 bases. Germline V CDR1 and CDR2: MNHEY, SVGEGT. The J segment lost 0 bases and the V segment lost 6 bases, leaving 10 bases of the junction unmatched. The CDR3 runs to 17 residues. CDR3 amino acids: CASSTRAAGGSTDTQYF. In nucleotides, the CDR3 is TGTGCCAGCAGCACACGTGCTGCGGGGGGGAGCACAGATACGCAGTATTTT.

The J gene is TRBJ1-4, the V gene TRBV4-2; D might be TRBD1 (5 bases). Deletions cut 8 bases from V and 0 bases from J, with 10 bases between. The germline V gene has CDR1 LGHNA and CDR2 YNFKEQ. The CDR3 consists of 14 residues. This CDR3 is CASEDTTTNEKLFF. The CDR3 DNA is TGTGCCAGCGAGGACACAACAACTAATGAAAAACTGTTTTTT.

The J gene is TRBJ2-7, the V gene TRBV2, with D possibly being TRBD1 or TRBD2 (5 bases each). Trimming took 6 bases from V and 0 from J, leaving 6 bases between them. CDR3 length: 12 residues. The germline V gene has CDR1 SNHLY and CDR2 FYNNEI. The CDR3, as DNA: TGTGCCAGCAGCGGGACCTCCTACGAGCAGTACTTC. This encodes CASSGTSYEQYF.